This T cell receptor (beta chain) stems from a study of blood T cell repertoires in COVID-19. Study background: Acute and convalescent COVID-19 samples came from the United States, Italy and Spain. Nucleic acid was either cDNA or gDNA, and it came from T cells, B-cell-depleted T cells, or PBMCs.

Authors' methods: The authors estimated nucleated cell counts from reference gene primer amplification. TCRdb keeps only in-frame clones here, not all; method: immunoSEQ multiplex PCR. V and J calls and clone size are copied from that table; D and trimming were computed from the DNA. The sample comprises about 89,000 clones, about 77% of which are singletons, and roughly 6.3% rests with the top ten. V trimming: 1 base; J trimming: 0 bases; junction bases outside the gene matches: 0. Germline V gene sequence: CDR1 SGHKS, CDR2 YYEKEE (reference sequence). CDR3 length: 14 residues. Patients at the Seattle site were enrolled during active infection and followed longitudinally.

The chain combines TRBV5-5 with TRBJ2-7; TRBD2 matches at 8 bases. The sequence was collected from a man in his 70s with COVID-19, enrolled during active disease. The sample taken for sequencing was peripheral blood. The CDR3 DNA follows: TGTGCCAGCAGCTTGCGGGGGGGCTCCTACGAGCAGTACTTC. This translates into CASSLRGGSYEQYF. Drawing the rest from reference TRBV5-5 and TRBJ2-7, the complete variable domain is DAGVTQSPTHLIKTRGQQVTLRCSPISGHKSVSWYQQVLGQGPQFIFQYYEKEERGRGNFPDRFSARQFPNYSSELNVNALLLGDSALYLCASSLRGGSYEQYFGPGTRLTVT.